These T cell receptor beta chains were read from a single sample in a study of tumor-infiltrating lymphocytes in primary liver carcinoma. TCRdb itself ran the multiplex PCR reads through MiXCR, one entry per CDR3 protein. The sample includes roughly 100,000 distinct CDR3 sequences, roughly 80% of them seen just once. Sequencing was carried out using liver tumor tissue from sampling region 3. The receptors shown here come from a man between 35 and 55 years old with primary liver carcinoma and hepatitis B virus infection. Both conserved end residues are part of each CDR3. D genes are given only for firm matches. Only part of the rows carry a size: once, few, many, or a class if the clone is expanded.

d_gene	v_gene	j_gene	abundance	CDR3aa	CDR3nt
.	TRBV5-6	TRBJ2-3	.	CASSRLGRQYF	TGTGCCAGCAGCAGATTGGGTAGGCAGTATTTT
TRBD1	TRBV6-5	TRBJ2-2	.	CASGKGQGFGLNTGELFF	TGTGCCAGCGGGAAGGGACAGGGGTTTGGGCTGAACACCGGGGAGCTGTTTTTT
TRBD1	TRBV6-2/TRBV6-3	TRBJ2-5	.	CAISRTPRGRFGETQYF	TGTGCCATCAGTCGAACCCCCAGGGGGCGGTTCGGCGAGACCCAGTACTTC
.	TRBV29-1	TRBJ1-2	once	CRVGAPTGTQVANYGYTF	TGCAGGGTTGGGGCGCCAACAGGAACTCAAGTGGCTAACTACGGCTACACCTTC
TRBD1	TRBV19	TRBJ1-1	.	CASRTRGQEDLNTKAFF	TGTGCCAGTCGCACCCGGGGACAGGAGGATCTGAACACTAAAGCTTTCTTT
.	TRBV11-2	TRBJ1-5	many	CASSLGGAGPYQPQHF	TGTGCCAGCAGCTTAGGGGGGGCCGGACCTTATCAGCCCCAGCATTTT
TRBD1	TRBV7-7	TRBJ2-5	.	CASSPQTDRVVGETQYF	TGTGCTAGCAGCCCTCAAACGGACAGGGTCGTGGGGGAGACCCAGTACTTC
.	TRBV4-3	TRBJ2-7	.	CANSQDVSRSYEQYF	TGCGCCAACAGCCAAGATGTTTCCCGTTCCTATGAGCAGTACTTC
.	TRBV29-1	TRBJ2-5	.	CKVLTGMETQYF	TGCAAGGTCCTAACAGGGATGGAGACCCAGTACTTC
TRBD2	TRBV11-1	TRBJ2-4	.	CASSFPGTSRTKNIQYF	TGTGCCAGTAGCTTTCCCGGGACTAGCAGGACCAAGAACATTCAGTATTTC
TRBD1	TRBV6-2/TRBV6-3	TRBJ2-2	.	CAISRAGTPFTGELLF	TGTGCCATCAGCCGAGCCGGGACACCTTTCACAGGGGAGCTGTTATTT
.	TRBV29-1	TRBJ1-3	.	CSVETGTSGNTIYF	TGCAGCGTTGAGACAGGAACGTCTGGAAACACCATATATTTT
TRBD2	TRBV29-1	TRBJ2-7	.	CSVQWRGGCEQYF	TGCAGCGTTCAATGGAGGGGAGGGTGCGAGCAATACTTC
.	TRBV6-6	TRBJ1-5	.	CASNLGSSNQPQHF	TGTGCCAGCAATTTGGGCAGCAGCAATCAGCCCCAGCATTTT
.	TRBV4-3	TRBJ1-2	.	CASSQDSCLGGYTF	TGCGCCAGCAGCCAAGATTCATGCTTGGGAGGCTACACCTTC
TRBD1	TRBV29-1	TRBJ2-7	.	CSVQDTGGECEQYF	TGCAGCGTACAAGATACAGGGGGCGAGTGCGAGCAGTACTTC
.	TRBV28	TRBJ1-6	.	CASGSTGPHSPLHF	TGTGCCAGCGGCTCCACAGGGCCTCACTCACCCCTCCACTTT
.	TRBV5-1	TRBJ2-5	.	CTSSPRSRRETQYF	TGCACCAGTAGCCCCCGTTCCAGGAGAGAGACCCAGTACTTC
.	TRBV11-3	TRBJ2-1	.	CVSSLNPCEQLF	TGTGTCAGCAGCTTAAACCCCTGTGAGCAGTTATTC
TRBD1	TRBV5-1	TRBJ1-2	.	CASSSPSTGTGEGNYGYAF	TGTGCCAGCAGCAGCCCCTCGACAGGGACGGGGGAAGGGAACTATGGCTACGCCTTC
TRBD2	TRBV29-1	TRBJ2-2	.	CSVGTSAANIGELFF	TGCAGCGTTGGGACTAGTGCAGCGAACATCGGGGAGCTGTTTTTT
.	TRBV28	TRBJ1-2	.	CASSDGSSRGYTF	TGTGCCAGCAGCGACGGATCTTCTCGGGGCTACACCTTC
.	TRBV6-2/TRBV6-3	TRBJ1-2	.	CASSPLRVMDFNYGYTF	TGTGCCAGCAGTCCTCTGAGAGTTATGGATTTTAACTATGGCTACACCTTC
.	TRBV11-2	TRBJ1-4	.	CVSNLDLGGLRLLF	TGTGTCAGCAACTTAGATCTCGGGGGGCTCAGGCTGTTGTTT
TRBD1	TRBV15	TRBJ2-2	.	CVTRDRGRNTGELFF	TGTGTCACCAGGGACAGGGGGCGGAACACCGGGGAGCTGTTTTTT
.	TRBV20-1	TRBJ1-3	many	CSGVGGSSGNTIYF	TGCAGTGGGGTGGGCGGTTCCTCTGGAAACACCATATATTTT
.	TRBV11-1	TRBJ2-1	few	CASTIGPGLHSYNEQFF	TGTGCCAGCACCATCGGGCCCGGGTTACACTCCTACAATGAGCAGTTCTTC
TRBD1	TRBV6-5	TRBJ2-3	.	CAYTRTGGTDTQYF	TGTGCCTACACTCGGACAGGGGGCACAGATACGCAGTATTTT
.	TRBV20-1	TRBJ1-5	many	CSARIHGDSNQPQHF	TGCAGTGCTAGAATCCACGGAGATAGCAATCAGCCCCAGCATTTT
TRBD2	TRBV4-2	TRBJ2-7	.	CASSQERTSGTIYEQYF	TGTGCCAGCAGCCAAGAAAGGACTAGCGGGACTATCTATGAGCAGTACTTC
.	TRBV30	TRBJ1-4	few	CAYSIRGINEKLFF	TGTGCCTACTCCATACGGGGGATTAATGAAAAATTGTTTTTT
TRBD1	TRBV6-6	TRBJ1-1	.	CVSSTGGTTEVFF	TGTGTCAGCAGCACAGGGGGAACTACTGAAGTTTTCTTT
.	TRBV5-4	TRBJ2-3	few	CANINRASGTSTDMQYF	TGTGCCAACATTAACAGAGCCTCCGGAACTAGCACAGATATGCAGTATTTT
.	TRBV29-1	TRBJ1-5	.	CSAWGGTNQPQHF	TGCAGCGCCTGGGGGGGAACGAATCAGCCCCAGCATTTT
.	TRBV29-1	TRBJ2-3	once	CGATAQGVTDTQYF	TGCGGCGCGACGGCCCAGGGCGTCACAGATACGCAGTATTTT
.	TRBV11-1	TRBJ1-1	.	CVNSWDNHKPEAFF	TGTGTTAACAGCTGGGACAACCATAAGCCCGAAGCTTTCTTT
TRBD1	TRBV29-1	TRBJ2-6	few	CSMGQGHSGANALTF	TGCAGCATGGGACAGGGCCATTCTGGGGCCAACGCCCTGACTTTC
.	TRBV11-2	TRBJ2-3	.	CTSSLWTTKDTQYF	TGTACTAGCAGCTTATGGACTACGAAGGACACGCAGTATTTT
.	TRBV24-1	TRBJ2-1	.	CATSDPPQGAGEHFF	TGTGCTACCAGTGATCCACCCCAGGGGGCGGGAGAGCACTTCTTC
.	TRBV6-6	TRBJ1-6	many	CASSLSEGGLGSPLHF	TGTGCCAGCAGTTTATCAGAGGGGGGACTAGGTTCACCCCTCCACTTT
.	TRBV6-5	TRBJ1-1	.	CASNYGQTTEAIF	TGTGCCAGCAATTATGGGCAGACCACTGAAGCTATCTTT
.	TRBV13	TRBJ2-1	.	CANSLDPCSYNEQFF	TGTGCCAACAGCTTAGACCCGTGCTCCTACAATGAGCAGTTCTTC
.	TRBV5-4	TRBJ2-2	.	CASSFDERTGELLF	TGCGCCAGCAGCTTTGATGAGCGCACCGGGGAGCTGCTTTTT
.	TRBV6-2/TRBV6-3	TRBJ2-7	.	CASSYLGQDSSEHYF	TGTGCCAGCAGTTACCTCGGACAAGACAGCTCCGAGCACTACTTC
.	TRBV5-4	TRBJ2-7	.	CASSSRDFSYKQYF	TGTGCCAGCAGCTCAAGGGACTTCTCCTACAAGCAGTACTTC
TRBD2	TRBV11-1	TRBJ2-4	.	CASRFPGTSGTKNIQYF	TGTGCCAGTAGGTTCCCCGGGACTAGCGGGACTAAAAACATTCAGTACTTC
.	TRBV7-9	TRBJ2-1	.	CTSSDSFSENDEQFF	TGTACCAGCAGTGACAGTTTTTCCGAAAACGATGAGCAGTTCTTC
.	TRBV4-1	TRBJ2-5	.	CASSPFPGRQETQYF	TGCGCCAGCAGCCCATTTCCGGGACGGCAAGAGACCCAATACTTC
.	TRBV10-3	TRBJ1-2	.	CAVSEIGQGPYGYTF	TGTGCCGTCAGTGAGATTGGACAAGGGCCCTATGGCTACACCTTC
.	TRBV7-2	TRBJ2-2	.	CPSSLSPGLSGVGRLGELFF	TGTCCCAGCAGTCTTAGCCCTGGACTATCGGGAGTTGGACGGTTGGGGGAGCTGTTTTTT
.	TRBV28	TRBJ1-2	.	CVSRLTGSTQGYTF	TGTGTCAGTAGACTAACCGGGTCAACGCAGGGCTACACCTTC
.	TRBV29-1	TRBJ2-5	.	CSVDGSGHFHETQYF	TGCAGCGTTGATGGATCCGGACACTTCCATGAGACCCAGTACTTC